This T cell receptor (beta chain) was sequenced during a study of cytomegalovirus exposure and HLA in healthy donors. Germline loops: CDR1 MRHNA, CDR2 SNTAGT. Between the trimmed V and J ends, which lost 7 bases and 7 bases, there was a span of 13 bases. The CDR3 runs 12 residues. The method was immunoSEQ multiplex PCR; TCRdb's version includes in-frame clones alone and lacks a portion of them. The sample carries 90,000 to 150,000 clones, roughly 84% recorded once. This clone turned up a few times. Antigen unknown. Study results and caveats: Overall, around 160 TCR beta chains were annotated as cytomegalovirus-associated. The CMV antigen specificity of a few CMV-associated chains was confirmed through in vitro analysis. For cytomegalovirus status, the classifier reportedly gave diagnoses with high specificity and sensitivity. Clusters of TCRs from the first cohort tended to co-occur in the roughly 120 validation repertoires (as a later analysis found).

This receptor was obtained from a woman younger than 45 in good health and CMV-seronegative. The chain joins TRBV6-4 to TRBJ1-2, with D possibly matching TRBD1 (6 bases). Source material: PBMCs. The CDR3 coding sequence is TGTGCCAGCACTGGGGCGGGGGCTGGCTACACCTTC. Its translation: CASTGAGAGYTF.